Below, 18 T cell receptor beta chains from the same sample are listed, as sequenced in a study of blood T cells in healthy people across ages. Primers used in a second PCR of roughly 6 to 11 cycles were a sample-barcoded 5' primer and a J-beta primer mix. TCRdb re-called the 5' RACE reads with MiXCR, one entry per CDR3 protein. The sample consists of about a million distinct CDR3 sequences, 35% to 45% of them appearing once. Sequenced sample: blood. These receptors came from a man aged 18 to 29 in good health.

Note on this clonotype: A read error may produce the germline difference seen at one junction end. The rearrangement joins TRBV10-3 to TRBJ1-2, with D perhaps matching TRBD1 (6 bases). Per germline, CDR1 ENHRY and CDR2 SYGVKD. The CDR3 covers 16 residues. The CDR3 DNA reads as TGTACCATCAGTGAGTCGTTGGGGACATTCTTGGGAATTGACACCTTC. This sequence encodes CTISESLGTFLGIDTF.

This chain uses TRBV15 with TRBJ1-1; the match to TRBD1 covers 8 bases. The germline V gene encodes CDR1 LNHNV and CDR2 YYDKDF (reference sequence). This CDR3 has 16 amino acids. V gave up 4 bases and J gave up 4 bases; unmatched junction bases: 11. This CDR3 is CATSTFSGGASTEAFF. The CDR3 DNA reads TGTGCCACCAGCACCTTTTCAGGGGGCGCTTCCACTGAAGCTTTCTTT.

This clonotype was seen a few times. The chain is built from TRBV28 and TRBJ1-1, with D maybe TRBD1 (5 bases). Germline lookup yields CDR1 MDHEN and CDR2 SYDVKM. The CDR3 sequence is 13 residues long. V shed 3 bases and J shed 13 bases, with 18 bases lying between them. CDR3 nucleotides: TGTGCCAGCAGTTTTGGGGGAGGTAGGGTTGATTTCTTT. It is translated as CASSFGGGRVDFF.

This clonotype was found a few times. This rearrangement joins TRBV6-1 to TRBJ2-4, with D unclear. The CDR3 length is 13 residues. Per germline, CDR1 MNHNS and CDR2 SASEGT. Trimming left V 4 bases short and J 9 bases short, with 13 bases between. The CDR3 DNA reads TGTGCCAGCAGTGGGGTAGGGCTTGGCATTCAGTACTTC. This translates into CASSGVGLGIQYF.

V is TRBV21-1 and J is TRBJ1-2. TRBV21-1 is a known pseudogene. This CDR3 contains 15 residues. The CDR3, as DNA: TGTGCCAGCAGCAAAGTGGGGAGGCGCGCCTATGGCTACACCTTC. It codes for CASSKVGRRAYGYTF.

This clonotype was detected only a few times. The V and J genes are TRBV6-5 and TRBJ1-5; D is ambiguous. V was shortened by 4 bases and J by 6 bases, with 16 bases between the two germline ends. Germline loops: CDR1 MNHEY, CDR2 SVGAGI. The length of the CDR3 is 15 residues. DNA of the CDR3: TGTGCCAGCAGTTCGTCCGGAACAGAAGGTCAGCCCCAGCATTTT. Translation: CASSSSGTEGQPQHF.

V usage is TRBV9 and J usage is TRBJ1-2; weak D call: TRBD1 (5 bases). This CDR3 has 15 amino acids. The germline CDR1 and CDR2 sequences are SGDLS and YYNGEE. V was cut by 0 bases and J by 2 bases, with 11 bases left in between. The chain's CDR3 is CASSVDGGANYGYTF. The CDR3 bases are TGTGCCAGCAGCGTAGATGGGGGAGCGAACTATGGCTACACCTTC.

The chain recombines TRBV7-9 with TRBJ1-2; D gene uncertain. Trimming pared 5 bases from V and 3 bases from J, leaving 16 bases between. The CDR3 is 15 residues long. Germline V lookup: CDR1 SEHNR, CDR2 FQNEAQ (reference sequence). In nucleotides, the CDR3 is TGTGCCAGCAGCCCCCGGGTCTCAGCGGACTATGGCTACACCTTC. Amino acid sequence: CASSPRVSADYGYTF.

This clonotype was picked up a small number of times. The V and J genes are TRBV7-8 and TRBJ1-2; D ambiguous. The CDR3 has 16 residues. V lost 1 base, J lost 0 bases, and 12 bases lay in between. The germline CDR1 and CDR2 sequences are SGHVS and FQNEAQ. The CDR3 coding sequence is TGTGCCAGCAGCTTAGGTGTGAGGACCGCTAACTATGGCTACACCTTC. Translation gives CASSLGVRTANYGYTF. Full variable domain (rest looked up from reference TRBV7-8 and TRBJ1-2): GAGVSQSPRYKVAKRGQDVALRCDPISGHVSLFWYQQALGQGPEFLTYFQNEAQLDKSGLPSDRFFAERPEGSVSTLKIQRTQQEDSAVYLCASSLGVRTANYGYTFGSGTRLTVV.

V usage is TRBV2 and J usage is TRBJ1-2; perhaps TRBD1 as D (6 bases). The CDR3 contains 12 residues. Deletions cut 7 bases from V and 8 bases from J, with 14 bases between. Germline CDR1 reads SNHLY; CDR2 reads FYNNEI. The chain's CDR3 is CASTFTGNGYTF. Here the CDR3 DNA reads TGTGCCAGCACCTTCACAGGGAACGGCTACACCTTC.

This clonotype appeared a few times. This chain links TRBV5-1 with TRBJ2-4; D is uncertain. TRBJ2-7 matches the DNA end more closely, so the J call is doubtful. The CDR3 is 13 residues long. The germline gives CDR1 SGHRS, CDR2 YFSETQ. CDR3 in amino acids: CASSLGVFYEQYF. CDR3 nucleotide sequence: TGCGCCAGCAGCTTGGGGGTTTTCTACGAGCAGTACTTC.

In this sample, this clonotype turned up a few times. The CDR3 here is CSATSPTTNEKLFF. Here the CDR3 DNA reads TGCAGTGCTACCTCCCCGACAACTAATGAAAAACTGTTTTTT. This rearrangement joins TRBV20-1 to TRBJ1-4; D uncertain. The germline gives CDR1 DFQATT, CDR2 SNEGSKA (reference sequence). Trimming left V 4 bases short and J 0 bases short, with 9 bases between. The CDR3 spans 14 residues.

This chain joins TRBV9 and TRBJ1-2; D is ambiguous. CDR3 length: 12 amino acids. Germline V gives CDR1 SGDLS, CDR2 YYNGEE. V dropped 7 bases and J dropped 4 bases, with 11 bases sitting between them. CDR3 sequence (DNA): TGTGCCAGCGGCGGGCCCCGCTATGGCTACACCTTC. Amino acids: CASGGPRYGYTF.

V gene TRBV7-2 combines with J gene TRBJ2-3, with D possibly being TRBD1 (5 bases). Germline CDR1 is SGHTA and CDR2 is FQGNSA. Trimming pared 6 bases from V and 0 bases from J, leaving 13 bases between. The CDR3 totals 15 residues. The CDR3 coding sequence is TGTGCCAGCAGAAGGACACCGTCTAGCACAGATACGCAGTATTTT. Amino acid sequence: CASRRTPSSTDTQYF.

The chain uses TRBV3-1 and TRBJ2-3; 8 nucleotides agree with TRBD2. The CDR3 covers 15 residues. Germline V gene data show CDR1 as LGHDT and CDR2 as YNNKEL (reference sequence). The V segment lost 5 bases and the J segment 3 bases; nucleotides outside the gene matches: 7. The CDR3: CASSYGGAGTDTQYF. CDR3 nucleotides: TGTGCCAGCAGCTACGGGGGGGCGGGGACAGATACGCAGTATTTT.

This clonotype was counted only a few times. The genes are TRBV2 and TRBJ1-5, with D maybe TRBD1 (6 bases). CDR3 length: 15 residues. The ends were cut back, 1 base at V and 0 bases at J, with 7 bases in the middle. Germline-derived CDR1 and CDR2 are SNHLY and FYNNEI. The CDR3 loop reads CASSEDRASNQPQHF. The CDR3 DNA reads TGTGCCAGCAGTGAAGACAGGGCTAGCAATCAGCCCCAGCATTTT. The full variable domain, with the rest looked up from reference TRBV2 and TRBJ1-5, is EPEVTQTPSHQVTQMGQEVILRCVPISNHLYFYWYRQILGQKVEFLVSFYNNEISEKSEIFDDQFSVERPDGSNFTLKIRSTKLEDSAMYFCASSEDRASNQPQHFGDGTRLSIL.

The chain joins TRBV15 to TRBJ1-1; D gene ambiguous. This CDR3 is built from 15 residues. The germline V and J ends were trimmed by 0 bases and 0 bases, with 8 bases remaining between them. Germline V gene lookup returns CDR1 LNHNV and CDR2 YYDKDF (reference sequence). The CDR3 region is CATSRDRTVNTEAFF. Written as DNA, the CDR3 is TGTGCCACCAGCAGAGACAGGACCGTGAACACTGAAGCTTTCTTT.

There are a few counts of this clonotype. CDR3 in amino acids: CSAALTGSSWDTQYF. CDR3 nucleotide sequence: TGCAGTGCCGCCTTGACAGGGTCTTCGTGGGATACGCAGTATTTT. This chain links TRBV20-1 with TRBJ2-3; TRBD1 matches at 7 bases. This CDR3 has 15 residues. Germline CDR1 is DFQATT and CDR2 is SNEGSKA (reference sequence). The V gene end was trimmed by 6 bases and the J gene end by 6 bases; junction bases not matched to a gene: 15.